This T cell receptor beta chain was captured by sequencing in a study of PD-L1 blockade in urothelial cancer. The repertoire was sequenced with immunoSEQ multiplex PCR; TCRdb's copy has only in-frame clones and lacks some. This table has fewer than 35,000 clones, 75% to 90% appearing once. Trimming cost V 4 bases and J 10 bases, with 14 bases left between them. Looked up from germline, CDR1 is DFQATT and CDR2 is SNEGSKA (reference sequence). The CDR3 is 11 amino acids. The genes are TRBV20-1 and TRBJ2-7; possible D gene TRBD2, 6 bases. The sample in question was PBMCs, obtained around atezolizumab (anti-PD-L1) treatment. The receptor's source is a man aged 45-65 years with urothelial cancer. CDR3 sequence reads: CSATTGTQQYF. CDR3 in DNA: TGCAGTGCTACCACCGGGACTCAACAGTACTTC.